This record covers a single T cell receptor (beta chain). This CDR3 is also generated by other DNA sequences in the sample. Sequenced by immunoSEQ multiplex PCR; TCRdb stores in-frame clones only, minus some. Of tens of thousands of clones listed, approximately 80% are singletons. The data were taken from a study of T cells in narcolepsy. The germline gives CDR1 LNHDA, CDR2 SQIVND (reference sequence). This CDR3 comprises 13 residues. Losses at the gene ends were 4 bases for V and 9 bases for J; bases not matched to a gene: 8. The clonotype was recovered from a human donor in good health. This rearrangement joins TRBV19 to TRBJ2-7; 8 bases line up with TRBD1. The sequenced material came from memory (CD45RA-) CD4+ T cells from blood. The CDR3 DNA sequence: TGTGCCAGTAGTACCCAGACAGGGGTGGCGCAGTACTTC. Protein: CASSTQTGVAQYF.